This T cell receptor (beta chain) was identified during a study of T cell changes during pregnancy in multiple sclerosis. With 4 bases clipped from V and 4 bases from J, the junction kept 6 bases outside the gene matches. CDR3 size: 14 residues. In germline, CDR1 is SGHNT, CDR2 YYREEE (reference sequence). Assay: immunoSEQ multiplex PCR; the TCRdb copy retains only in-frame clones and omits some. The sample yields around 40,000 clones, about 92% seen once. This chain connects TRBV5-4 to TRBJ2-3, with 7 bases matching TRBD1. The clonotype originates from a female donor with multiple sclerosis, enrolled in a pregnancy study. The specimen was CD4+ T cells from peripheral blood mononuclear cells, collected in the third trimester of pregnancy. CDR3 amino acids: CASSLGQESDTQYF. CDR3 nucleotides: TGTGCCAGCAGCCTTGGACAGGAGTCAGATACGCAGTATTTT.